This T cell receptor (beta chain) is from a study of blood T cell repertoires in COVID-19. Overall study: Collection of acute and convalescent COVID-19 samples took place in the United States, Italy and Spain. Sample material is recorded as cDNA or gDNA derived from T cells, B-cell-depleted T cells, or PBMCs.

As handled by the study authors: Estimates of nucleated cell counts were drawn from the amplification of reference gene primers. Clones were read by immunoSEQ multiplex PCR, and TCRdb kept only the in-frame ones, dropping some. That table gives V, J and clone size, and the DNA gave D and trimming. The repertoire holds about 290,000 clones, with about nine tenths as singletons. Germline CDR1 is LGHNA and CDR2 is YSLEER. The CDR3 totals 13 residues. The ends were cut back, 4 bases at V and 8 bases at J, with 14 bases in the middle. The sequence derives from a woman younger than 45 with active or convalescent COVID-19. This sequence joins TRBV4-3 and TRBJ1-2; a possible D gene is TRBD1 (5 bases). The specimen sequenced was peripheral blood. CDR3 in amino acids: CASSLLTPGGYTF. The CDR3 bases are TGCGCCAGCAGCCTCCTTACTCCAGGGGGCTACACCTTC.